The clone carrying this TCR beta chain was picked up one time. What it binds is unknown. The CDR3 sequence is 14 residues long. V was cut by 3 bases and J by 1 base, with 7 bases left in between. The germline gives CDR1 SGDLS, CDR2 YYNGEE. This entry comes from a study of cytomegalovirus exposure and HLA in healthy donors. The wider study: Within an early data release were approximately 85 million unique TCRs drawn from HLA-typed donors. Findings of the study overall: Reports described diagnosis of cytomegalovirus status by the classifier as highly specific and sensitive. Productive status was seen about 87% or about 30% of the time for most TCR beta V segments in an earlier analysis. It was only CMV serostatus that was available as immune exposure information.

PCR was performed using 60 Vbeta and 13 Jbeta primers. Produced via immunoSEQ multiplex PCR; TCRdb's table is partial and in-frame only. The repertoire holds more than 100,000 clones, with approximately 79% as singletons. Sequencing input: PBMCs. The clonotype comes from a young man in good health and CMV-seronegative. The V call is TRBV9, the J call TRBJ1-4; D possibly corresponds to TRBD1 (6 bases). This chain's CDR3 is CASSETGTNEKLFF. CDR3 bases: TGTGCCAGCAGCGAGACAGGAACTAATGAAAAACTGTTTTTT.